This TCR beta chain was documented in a study of CD8+CD57+ T cells in acquired aplastic anemia. Across the whole study: CD4+ and CD8+ cells, once sorted, gave DNA averaging about 3 ug.

The V gene end was trimmed by 6 bases and the J gene end by 4 bases; junction bases not matched to a gene: 11. CDR3 size: 17 residues. CDR1 LNHNV and CDR2 YYDKDF come from the germline V gene (reference sequence). Patients chosen for sequencing had shown CD8+CD57+ cell expansion by flow cytometry. Patient blood was sampled before any therapy had been received. This clonotype has a handful of counts. The use of genomic DNA as template underpinned the TCR beta VDJ and CDR3 profiling. TCRdb redid the calling of the reads with MiXCR, one entry per CDR3 protein. This table holds under 200,000 distinct CDR3 sequences, roughly 48% found once.

The chain is built from TRBV15 and TRBJ2-1; 11 bases fit TRBD2. Sequencing was carried out using sorted CD4+, CD8+, or CD8+CD57+ T cells (not recorded which) from PBMCs. This TCR derives from a human donor with aplastic anemia. This CDR3 is CATRLAGGLLVYNEQFF. The CDR3, as DNA: TGTGCCACCAGGCTAGCGGGGGGCCTCTTGGTTTACAATGAGCAGTTCTTC.